The entry that follows covers one TCR beta chain sequence. The assay was immunoSEQ multiplex PCR, and TCRdb's table has in-frame clones only and misses some. There are under 85,000 clones in the sample; 75% to 90% occur only once, and approximately 4.8% lies in the top ten. This CDR3 region has 19 residues. V dropped 5 bases and J dropped 6; count of bases not matched to a gene: 20. CDR1 and CDR2 (germline): SEHNR, FQNEAQ (reference sequence). These data belong to a study of technical replicates of blood from a handful of donors. The gene calls are TRBV7-9 and TRBJ1-5, with TRBD1 matching over 9 bases. The sample taken for sequencing was PBMCs. This clonotype was sampled from a human donor in good health. Some clones in this sample may be carry-over from other donors' samples. The CDR3 region is CASSRQSGQGLSSSQPQHF. As DNA, the CDR3 is TGTGCCAGCAGCCGACAATCTGGACAGGGGCTTTCTTCATCTCAGCCCCAGCATTTT. Full variable domain (rest looked up from reference TRBV7-9 and TRBJ1-5): DTGVSQNPRHKITKRGQNVTFRCDPISEHNRLYWYRQTLGQGPEFLTYFQNEAQLEKSRLLSDRFSAERPKGSFSTLEIQRTEQGDSAMYLCASSRQSGQGLSSSQPQHFGDGTRLSIL.